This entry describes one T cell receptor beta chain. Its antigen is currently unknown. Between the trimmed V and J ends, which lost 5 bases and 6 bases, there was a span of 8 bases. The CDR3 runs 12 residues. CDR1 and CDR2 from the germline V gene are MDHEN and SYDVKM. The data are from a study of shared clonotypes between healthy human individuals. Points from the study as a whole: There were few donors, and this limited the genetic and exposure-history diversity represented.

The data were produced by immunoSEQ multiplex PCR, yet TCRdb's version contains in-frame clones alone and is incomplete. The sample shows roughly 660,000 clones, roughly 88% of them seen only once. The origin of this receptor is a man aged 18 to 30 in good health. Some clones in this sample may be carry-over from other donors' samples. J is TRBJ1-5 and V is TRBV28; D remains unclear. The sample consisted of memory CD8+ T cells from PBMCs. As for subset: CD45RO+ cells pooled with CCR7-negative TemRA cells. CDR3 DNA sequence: TGTGCCAGCAGTCCAGAGGGTCAGCCCCAGCATTTT. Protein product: CASSPEGQPQHF.